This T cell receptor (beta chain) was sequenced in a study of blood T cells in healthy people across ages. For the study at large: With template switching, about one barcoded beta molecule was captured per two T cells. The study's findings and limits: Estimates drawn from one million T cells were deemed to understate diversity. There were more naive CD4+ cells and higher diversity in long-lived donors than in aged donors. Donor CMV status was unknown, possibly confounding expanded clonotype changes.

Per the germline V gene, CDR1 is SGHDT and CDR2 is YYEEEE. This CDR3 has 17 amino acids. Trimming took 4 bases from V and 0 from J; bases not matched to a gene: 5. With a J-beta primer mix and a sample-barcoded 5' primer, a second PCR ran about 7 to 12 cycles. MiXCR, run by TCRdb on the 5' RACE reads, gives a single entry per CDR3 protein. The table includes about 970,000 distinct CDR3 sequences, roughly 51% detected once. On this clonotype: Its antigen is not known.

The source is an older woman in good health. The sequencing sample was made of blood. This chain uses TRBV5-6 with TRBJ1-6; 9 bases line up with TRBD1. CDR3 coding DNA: TGTGCCAGCAGCATCGGACAGGGGAGCTCCTATAATTCACCCCTCCACTTT. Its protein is CASSIGQGSSYNSPLHF.